These 25 T cell receptor beta chains share one sample of origin, sequenced in a study of blood T cells in healthy people across ages. The use of a sample-barcoded 5' primer and a J-beta primer mix characterized a second PCR of about 7 to 12 cycles. One entry per CDR3 protein results from TCRdb running MiXCR on the 5' RACE reads. The sample has roughly 680,000 distinct CDR3 sequences, about half seen once. Sequencing used blood. The receptors come from a woman aged 60-75 years in good health.

The chain combines TRBV12-3 or TRBV12-4 with TRBJ1-1; weak D call: TRBD1 (5 bases). The V end lost 6 bases, the J end lost 4 bases, and 15 bases lay between the germline ends. This CDR3 is built from 14 residues. In DNA form, the CDR3 reads TGTGCCAGCAGCCGGATTTGGGGGGGCACTGAAGCTTTCTTT. It codes for CASSRIWGGTEAFF.

This clonotype was seen more than once but under ten times. The chain joins TRBV7-2 to TRBJ2-5; 7 bases match TRBD2. V gave up 1 base and J gave up 11 bases; unmatched junction bases: 19. The CDR3 is made up of 17 amino acids. CDR1 and CDR2 (germline): SGHTA, FQGNSA. CDR3 DNA sequence: TGTGCCAGCAGCTTAGTAGGTGGTGCGGGAGTTAGGAATGAGCAGTACTTC. Its translation: CASSLVGGAGVRNEQYF.

This clonotype was seen only a few times. The genes are TRBV7-2 and TRBJ2-1; 11 bases align to TRBD2. Germline values: CDR1 SGHTA, CDR2 FQGNSA. V trimming: 7 bases; J trimming: 11 bases; junction bases outside the gene matches: 7. The CDR3 runs to 13 residues. The CDR3 region is CASTLLAGEKQFF. In nucleotides, the CDR3 is TGTGCCAGCACCCTACTAGCGGGAGAAAAGCAGTTCTTC.

This clonotype was seen many times. V is TRBV6-1 and J is TRBJ1-5; no reliable D call. V was trimmed by 6 bases and J by 4 bases, leaving 7 bases between them. CDR1 is MNHNS and CDR2 is SASEGT in the germline V gene. The CDR3 extends over 12 amino acids. CDR3 bases: TGTGCCAGCAGGAACGAGAATCAGCCCCAGCATTTT. This sequence encodes CASRNENQPQHF.

J is TRBJ1-2 and V is TRBV7-3, with no clear D. V shed 5 bases and J shed 2 bases, with 15 bases lying between them. This CDR3 spans 15 amino acids. CDR1 and CDR2 from the germline V gene are SGHTA and FQGTGA. CDR3 in amino acids: CASSPEGGRNYGYTF. CDR3 DNA sequence: TGTGCCAGCAGCCCCGAGGGCGGGCGGAACTATGGCTACACCTTC.

V is TRBV6-5 and J is TRBJ2-4; D is tentatively TRBD1 or TRBD2 (5 bases each). The DNA end is a closer match to TRBJ2-7, so the J assignment may be wrong. The CDR3 has 13 residues. In germline, CDR1 is MNHEY, CDR2 SVGAGI. The CDR3 spells CASSPGTDTEQYF. The DNA of the CDR3 is TGTGCCAGCAGTCCCGGGACCGACACCGAGCAGTACTTC.

This clonotype was seen only a few times. The rearrangement links TRBV18 to TRBJ1-5; D is ambiguous. V was clipped by 3 bases and J by 6 bases, with 6 bases between them. This CDR3 has 12 residues. Germline assignment: CDR1 KGHSH and CDR2 LQKENI. The CDR3 region is CASSPRGQPQHF. The CDR3 DNA follows: TGTGCCAGCTCACCTCGGGGTCAGCCCCAGCATTTT.

The rearrangement uses TRBV9 and TRBJ2-2; D is ambiguous. Between the trimmed V and J ends, which lost 0 bases and 8 bases, there was a span of 14 bases. The CDR3 length is 15 residues. Per germline, CDR1 SGDLS and CDR2 YYNGEE. In DNA, the CDR3 is TGTGCCAGCAGCGTAGAGGCTCCCGGCCCTGGGGAGCTGTTTTTT. Its translation: CASSVEAPGPGELFF.

This chain joins TRBV15 and TRBJ1-6, with no clear D. Germline assignment: CDR1 LNHNV and CDR2 YYDKDF (reference sequence). The CDR3 is made up of 16 amino acids. V gave up 2 bases and J gave up 4 bases, with 12 bases separating them. CDR3 amino acids: CATSRSSGDYNSPLHF. CDR3 DNA: TGTGCCACCAGCAGAAGCTCAGGAGATTATAATTCACCCCTCCACTTT.

This clonotype was detected only a few times. This chain uses TRBV20-1 with TRBJ2-5; TRBD1 is a possible D gene (5 bases). V was clipped by 1 base and J by 2 bases, with 11 bases between them. The germline V gene encodes CDR1 DFQATT and CDR2 SNEGSKA (reference sequence). The CDR3 consists of 14 residues. The CDR3 spells CSARGQPVQETQYF. For the CDR3, the DNA is TGCAGTGCTAGAGGACAGCCCGTACAAGAGACCCAGTACTTC.

V gene TRBV28 combines with J gene TRBJ1-4, with 7 bases aligning to TRBD1. CDR1 and CDR2 (germline): MDHEN, SYDVKM. This CDR3 has 13 residues. V dropped 5 bases and J dropped 8; count of bases not matched to a gene: 5. CDR3 DNA sequence: TGTGCCAGCAGTAGTGGACAGGAAGAAAAACTGTTTTTT. This gives the protein CASSSGQEEKLFF.

V gene TRBV27 combines with J gene TRBJ1-6; no clear D gene. Germline V gene lookup returns CDR1 MNHEY and CDR2 SMNVEV (reference sequence). The CDR3 runs 12 residues. The V and J ends lost 7 bases and 8 bases respectively, with 9 bases between them. CDR3 region: CASNLGYSPLHF. The CDR3 bases are TGTGCCAGCAACCTAGGGTATTCACCCCTCCACTTT.

V usage is TRBV3-1 and J usage is TRBJ1-2; D is unresolved. The CDR3 is 14 residues long. Germline V gene lookup returns CDR1 LGHDT and CDR2 YNNKEL (reference sequence). The ends were cut back, 4 bases at V and 4 bases at J, with 13 bases in the middle. DNA of the CDR3: TGTGCCAGCAGCCGAGGCCCCAACGTCTATGGCTACACCTTC. This translates into CASSRGPNVYGYTF.

The chain combines TRBV4-1 with TRBJ2-6, with TRBD1 matching 8 bases. J lost 3 bases, V lost 6 bases, and 7 bases had no gene match. Germline V gene sequence: CDR1 MGHRA, CDR2 YSYEKL. The CDR3 is 16 residues long. CDR3 sequence reads: CASSQGASGGANVLTF. For the CDR3, the DNA is TGCGCCAGCAGTCAGGGGGCATCGGGTGGGGCCAACGTCCTGACTTTC.

The chain has TRBV6-1 and TRBJ2-5, with D perhaps TRBD1 or TRBD2 (6 bases each). Trimming took off 10 bases at V and 11 bases at J, with 29 bases between the two ends. Germline V gene lookup returns CDR1 MNHNS and CDR2 SASEGT. This CDR3 is built from 15 residues. As DNA, the CDR3 is TGTGCCACCAGCCTCCGGGGGCTTGGTTCCGATGAGCAGTACTTC. It yields the protein CATSLRGLGSDEQYF.

V usage is TRBV30 and J usage is TRBJ2-5; D gene unclear. The CDR3 consists of 14 residues. The V gene's germline CDR1 is GTSNPN and CDR2 SVGIG (reference sequence). V lost 0 bases to trimming and J lost 0 bases, with 8 bases between them. The CDR3 DNA reads TGTGCCTGGAGTGTAAATTTAAACCAAGAGACCCAGTACTTC. Its protein is CAWSVNLNQETQYF. Full variable domain (missing parts from reference TRBV30 and TRBJ2-5): SQTIHQWPATLVQPVGSPLSLECTVEGTSNPNLYWYRQAAGRGLQLLFYSVGIGQISSEVPQNLSASRPQDRQFILSSKKLLLSDSGFYLCAWSVNLNQETQYFGPGTRLLVL.

This chain joins TRBV18 and TRBJ1-2; 7 bases are a match to TRBD1. CDR3 length equals 14 residues. J gave up 2 bases and V 4 bases, and 4 bases lay outside the gene matches. Germline V gene data show CDR1 as KGHSH and CDR2 as LQKENI. The CDR3 coding sequence is TGTGCCAGCTCACGAGGGGACAGAAACTATGGCTACACCTTC. This encodes CASSRGDRNYGYTF.

The genes are TRBV20-1 and TRBJ2-2; D call uncertain. The CDR3 extends over 16 amino acids. The germline gives CDR1 DFQATT, CDR2 SNEGSKA (reference sequence). Trimming shortened V by 1 base and J by 1 base, and 13 bases separated the two germline ends. Here the CDR3 DNA reads TGCAGTGCTAGAGTTCCGGCCGCGCGGAACACCGGGGAGCTGTTTTTT. Its protein is CSARVPAARNTGELFF.

CDR3 nucleotides: TGCGCCAGCAGCTCCGGGACGGACGGTAAAAAACTGTTTTTT. Protein: CASSSGTDGKKLFF. This chain connects TRBV5-1 to TRBJ1-4; D may be TRBD1 (5 bases). The CDR3 totals 14 residues. Trimming removed 3 bases from V and 9 bases from J, with 15 bases in between. Germline V lookup: CDR1 SGHRS, CDR2 YFSETQ.

The rearrangement joins TRBV11-2 to TRBJ2-3; 10 bases agree with TRBD2. This CDR3 region has 15 residues. Germline assignment: CDR1 SGHAT and CDR2 FQNNGV. With 4 bases clipped from V and 3 bases from J, the junction kept 4 bases outside the gene matches. Here the CDR3 reads CASSSKLAGTDTQYF. For the CDR3, the DNA is TGTGCCAGCAGCTCCAAACTAGCGGGAACAGATACGCAGTATTTT.

This chain connects TRBV5-1 to TRBJ2-1; TRBD1 matches at 12 bases. The CDR3 totals 15 residues. CDR1 and CDR2 (germline): SGHRS, YFSETQ. The J segment lost 8 bases and the V segment lost 7 bases, leaving 10 bases of the junction unmatched. For the CDR3, the DNA is TGCGCCAGCTCTCCTTGGGGGACAGGGGGCTATGAGCAGTTCTTC. It translates to CASSPWGTGGYEQFF.

The V and J genes are TRBV5-1 and TRBJ2-3; D is unclear. The CDR3 runs 12 residues. Germline CDR1 and CDR2: SGHRS and YFSETQ. V was pared by 7 bases and J by 7 bases, with 13 bases between. The CDR3, as DNA: TGCGCCAGCGGCGATTTGGGAAATACGCAGTATTTT. Translating gives CASGDLGNTQYF.

The rearrangement joins TRBV5-4 to TRBJ2-3; D might be TRBD2 (6 bases). The V and J ends lost 4 bases and 6 bases respectively, with 21 bases between them. This CDR3 is built from 16 residues. Germline V gene lookup returns CDR1 SGHNT and CDR2 YYREEE (reference sequence). CDR3 DNA sequence: TGTGCCAGCAGCCCCCGGCCCACTAGCAAGGGGGATACGCAGTATTTT. Translating gives CASSPRPTSKGDTQYF. The full variable domain, rest sourced from reference TRBV5-4 and TRBJ2-3, is ETGVTQSPTHLIKTRGQQVTLRCSSQSGHNTVSWYQQALGQGPQFIFQYYREEENGRGNFPPRFSGLQFPNYSSELNVNALELDDSALYLCASSPRPTSKGDTQYFGPGTRLTVL.

V and J are TRBV29-1 and TRBJ1-2, with D maybe TRBD1 (6 bases). CDR1 is SQVTM, CDR2 ANQGSEA, per germline. With 7 bases removed from V and 1 base from J, the gap between germline ends came to 19 bases. The CDR3 covers 15 residues. Here the CDR3 reads CSDKRAGARNYGYTF. In DNA, the CDR3 is TGCAGCGATAAGCGGGCGGGGGCTCGTAACTATGGCTACACCTTC.

V usage is TRBV12-3 or TRBV12-4 and J usage is TRBJ1-1; 9 bases agree with TRBD1. This CDR3 is 18 amino acids long. J lost 4 bases, V lost 3 bases, and 15 bases had no gene match. The CDR3 nucleotides read TGTGCCAGCAGTTTTAGGCCGGCCCTGGGACAGGGTTTCACTGAAGCTTTCTTT. Translated: CASSFRPALGQGFTEAFF.